This T cell receptor (beta chain) was found in a study of shared clonotypes between healthy human individuals. As for the study in general: Sampling drew on donors who were two women and a few men aged 18 to 49.

With respect to this clone: Its matching antigen is unknown.

Study findings and constraints: Larger estimated richness was generally seen in naive subsets than in memory subsets.

Genomic DNA belonging to each subset was distributed in equal measure over several immunoSEQ plates. Produced via immunoSEQ multiplex PCR; TCRdb's table is partial and in-frame only. The sample has about 2.1 million clones; about 94% are singletons. Trimming at V came to 5 bases and at J to 4 bases, leaving 12 bases not matched to a gene. Germline CDR1 is MDHEN and CDR2 is SYDVKM. The CDR3 sequence is 16 residues long. The naive CD8 fraction comprised CD45RO-negative cells positively selected for CCR7 and excluded terminally differentiated effector memory CD45RA+ cells. Participating donors were healthy, HIV-negative adults free of recent acute infections or vaccinations.

The source material was naive CD8+ T cells from PBMCs. The chain is built from TRBV28 and TRBJ2-5; TRBD2 aligns across 8 bases. The receptor was derived from a man between 18 and 29 years old in good health. Some clones in this sample may be carry-over from other donors' samples. The CDR3 DNA follows: TGTGCCAGCAGTAAGCCGGGACTAGTGATCGGAGAGACCCAGTACTTC. Encoded protein: CASSKPGLVIGETQYF.